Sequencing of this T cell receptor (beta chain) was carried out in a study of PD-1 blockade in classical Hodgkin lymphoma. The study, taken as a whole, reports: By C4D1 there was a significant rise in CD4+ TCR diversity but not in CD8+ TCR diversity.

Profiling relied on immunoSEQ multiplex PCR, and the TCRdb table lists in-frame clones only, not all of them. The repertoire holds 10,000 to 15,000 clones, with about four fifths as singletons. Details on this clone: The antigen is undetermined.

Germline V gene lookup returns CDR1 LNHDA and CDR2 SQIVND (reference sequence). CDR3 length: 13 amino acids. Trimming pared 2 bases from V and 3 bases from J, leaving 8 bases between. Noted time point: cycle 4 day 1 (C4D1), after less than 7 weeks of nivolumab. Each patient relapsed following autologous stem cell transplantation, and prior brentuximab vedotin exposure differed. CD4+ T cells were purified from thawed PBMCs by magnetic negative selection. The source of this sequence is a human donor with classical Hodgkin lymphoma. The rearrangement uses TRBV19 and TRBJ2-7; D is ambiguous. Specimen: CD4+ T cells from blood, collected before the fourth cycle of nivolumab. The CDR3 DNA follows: TGTGCCAGTAGTATAACCCTGAACTACGAGCAGTACTTC. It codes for CASSITLNYEQYF. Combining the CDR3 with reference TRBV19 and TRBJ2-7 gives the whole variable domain DGGITQSPKYLFRKEGQNVTLSCEQNLNHDAMYWYRQDPGQGLRLIYYSQIVNDFQKGDIAEGYSVSREKKESFPLTVTSAQKNPTAFYLCASSITLNYEQYFGPGTRLTVT.